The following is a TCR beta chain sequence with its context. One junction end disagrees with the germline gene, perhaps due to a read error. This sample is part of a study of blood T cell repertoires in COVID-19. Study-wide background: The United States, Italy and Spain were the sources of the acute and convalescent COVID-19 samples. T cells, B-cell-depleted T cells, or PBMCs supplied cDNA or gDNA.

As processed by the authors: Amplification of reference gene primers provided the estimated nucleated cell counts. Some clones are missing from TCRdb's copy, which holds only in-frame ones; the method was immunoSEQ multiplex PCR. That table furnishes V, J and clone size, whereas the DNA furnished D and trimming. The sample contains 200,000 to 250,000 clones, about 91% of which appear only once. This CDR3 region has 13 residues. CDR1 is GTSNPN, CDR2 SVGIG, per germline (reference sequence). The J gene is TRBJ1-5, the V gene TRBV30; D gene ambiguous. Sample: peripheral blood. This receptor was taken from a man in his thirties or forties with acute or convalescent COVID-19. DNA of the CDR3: TGTGCCTGGAGTCTTGGGAGCAGTCAGCCCCAGCATTTT. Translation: CAWSLGSSQPQHF.